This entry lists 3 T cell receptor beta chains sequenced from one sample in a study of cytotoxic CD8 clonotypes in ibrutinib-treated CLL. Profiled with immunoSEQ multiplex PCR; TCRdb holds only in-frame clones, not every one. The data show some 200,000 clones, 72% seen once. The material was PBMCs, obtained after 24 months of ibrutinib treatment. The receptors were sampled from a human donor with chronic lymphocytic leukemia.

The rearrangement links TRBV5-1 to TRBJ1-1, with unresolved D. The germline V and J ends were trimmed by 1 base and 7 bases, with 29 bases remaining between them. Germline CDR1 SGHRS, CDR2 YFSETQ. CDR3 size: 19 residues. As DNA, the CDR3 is TGCGCCAGCAGCTTGCGATCCGAACCTTATAACCCAAAGGCGGGTGAAGCTTTCTTT. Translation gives CASSLRSEPYNPKAGEAFF.

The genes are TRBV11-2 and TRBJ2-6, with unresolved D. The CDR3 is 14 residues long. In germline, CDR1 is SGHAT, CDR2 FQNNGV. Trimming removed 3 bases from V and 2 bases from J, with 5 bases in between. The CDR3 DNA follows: TGTGCCAGCAGCTTTTCTCCTGGGGCCAACGTCCTGACTTTC. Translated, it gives CASSFSPGANVLTF. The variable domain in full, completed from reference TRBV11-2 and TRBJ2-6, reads EAGVAQSPRYKIIEKRQSVAFWCNPISGHATLYWYQQILGQGPKLLIQFQNNGVVDDSQLPKDRFSAERLKGVDSTLKIQPAKLEDSAVYLCASSFSPGANVLTFGAGSRLTVL.

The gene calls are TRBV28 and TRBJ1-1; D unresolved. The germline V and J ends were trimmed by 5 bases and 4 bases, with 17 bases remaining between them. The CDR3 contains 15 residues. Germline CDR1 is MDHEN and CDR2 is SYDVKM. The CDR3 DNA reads TGTGCCAGCAGTCCACACAGCGGATTGGCCACTGAAGCTTTCTTT. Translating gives CASSPHSGLATEAFF.